A selection of T cell receptor beta chains follows, all from one sample in a study of naive CD8 T cells in extremely preterm neonates. Data came from immunoSEQ multiplex PCR; TCRdb stores just in-frame clones and leaves some out. Among about 4,900 clones listed, 97% were seen once. The sample was naive CD8+ T cells from cord blood. The receptors originated from a newborn in good health. CDR3s leave out the opening cysteine and the closing phenylalanine or tryptophan.

CDR3aa,j_gene,v_gene
ASSLLNQPQH,TRBJ1-5,TRBV28
AWSPRDTNTDTQY,TRBJ2-3,TRBV30
ASSPRLSGSDWF,TRBJ2-1,TRBV14
ASNTPGTGNTGELF,TRBJ2-2,TRBV6-6
ASISVGGTEAF,TRBJ1-1,TRBV2
ASSKEDRGTEAF,TRBJ1-1,TRBV5-4
ASSRVTGDEKLF,TRBJ1-4,TRBV7-8
ASSPGTGGAGYGYT,TRBJ1-2,TRBV27
ASSLTESSYNSPLH,TRBJ1-6,TRBV28
ASSSGGGETQY,TRBJ2-5,TRBV7-3
ASSPSLTGSNGYT,TRBJ1-2,TRBV6-5
ASSPPGDSPYEQY,TRBJ2-7,TRBV7-9
ASRLLTGGDEKLF,TRBJ1-4,TRBV6-5
AWKKDRGLPDTQY,TRBJ2-3,TRBV30
ASSSSGGASGSYNEQF,TRBJ2-1,TRBV19
ASSFYTGTPSYEQY,.,TRBV5-6
ASSSTGQASSGNTIY,TRBJ1-3,TRBV13
ASSHERQNTEAF,TRBJ1-1,TRBV4-2
ASSRGHVNTEAF,TRBJ1-1,TRBV6-5
ASRPAGTGERNTIY,TRBJ1-3,TRBV27
AWSLGASREQF,TRBJ2-1,TRBV30
ASSPLLMSNTGELF,TRBJ2-2,TRBV19
AWSPLQGTDTQY,TRBJ2-3,TRBV30
ASSLVKGIAPGAQY,TRBJ2-5,TRBV11-2
ASSQGYEQY,TRBJ2-7,TRBV5-1
AISDQYEQY,TRBJ2-7,TRBV10-3
ASSIVGGDEQY,TRBJ2-7,TRBV19
ASSQALGTSGFLSYEQY,.,TRBV4-2
AWIPPWGLARTGNEQF,TRBJ2-1,TRBV30
ASSYSSGGTEAF,TRBJ1-1,TRBV6-5
ASSDEASGVPQY,TRBJ2-5,TRBV10-2
ASSPTSGGAAEQF,TRBJ2-1,TRBV7-6
ARRGPGGNTDTQY,TRBJ2-3,TRBV21-1
ASSLGASGGAMTDTQY,TRBJ2-3,TRBV13
AWREGTVIY,TRBJ1-3,TRBV30
ASSQDRIGTGNTEAF,TRBJ1-1,TRBV4-3
ASSEGMETVLSNQPQH,TRBJ1-5,TRBV2
ASRGTGTGITEAF,TRBJ1-1,TRBV27
ASSFAGTGEETQY,TRBJ2-5,TRBV5-6
ASSFEPKRVANYGYT,TRBJ1-2,TRBV7-9
ASSSGTFNEQF,TRBJ2-1,TRBV5-6
ASARGRSSYEQY,TRBJ2-7,TRBV4-3
ASSYHSGGTDTQY,TRBJ2-3,TRBV6-5
ASSPTATGSWENIQY,TRBJ2-4,TRBV7-9
ASSFTGAADTQY,TRBJ2-3,TRBV5-4
ASSVGGLDNEQF,TRBJ2-1,TRBV9
ASSIDGGTEAF,TRBJ1-1,TRBV19
ASSSRTDTQY,TRBJ2-3,TRBV19
ASSLKIDFGSGNTIY,TRBJ1-3,TRBV7-6
AWSETGGTEAF,TRBJ1-1,TRBV30
ASSYISGGETQY,TRBJ2-5,TRBV27
ASSLEGQGYNEQF,TRBJ2-1,TRBV5-5
ASSHYTSGGDTQY,TRBJ2-3,TRBV5-5
AISEGHGNTIY,TRBJ1-3,TRBV10-3
ATSRAQSGANYGYT,TRBJ1-2,TRBV15